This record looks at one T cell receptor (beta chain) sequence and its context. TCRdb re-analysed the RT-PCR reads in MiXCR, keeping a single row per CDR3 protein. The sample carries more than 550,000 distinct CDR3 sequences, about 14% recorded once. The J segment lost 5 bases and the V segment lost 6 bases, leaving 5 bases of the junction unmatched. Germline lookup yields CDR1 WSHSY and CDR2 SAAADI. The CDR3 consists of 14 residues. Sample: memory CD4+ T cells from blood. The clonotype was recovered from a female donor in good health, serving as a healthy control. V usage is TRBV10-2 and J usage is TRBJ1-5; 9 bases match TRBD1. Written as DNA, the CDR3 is TGCGCCAGCAGGGGGACAGGGCACGATCAGCCCCAGCATTTT. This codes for CASRGTGHDQPQHF.